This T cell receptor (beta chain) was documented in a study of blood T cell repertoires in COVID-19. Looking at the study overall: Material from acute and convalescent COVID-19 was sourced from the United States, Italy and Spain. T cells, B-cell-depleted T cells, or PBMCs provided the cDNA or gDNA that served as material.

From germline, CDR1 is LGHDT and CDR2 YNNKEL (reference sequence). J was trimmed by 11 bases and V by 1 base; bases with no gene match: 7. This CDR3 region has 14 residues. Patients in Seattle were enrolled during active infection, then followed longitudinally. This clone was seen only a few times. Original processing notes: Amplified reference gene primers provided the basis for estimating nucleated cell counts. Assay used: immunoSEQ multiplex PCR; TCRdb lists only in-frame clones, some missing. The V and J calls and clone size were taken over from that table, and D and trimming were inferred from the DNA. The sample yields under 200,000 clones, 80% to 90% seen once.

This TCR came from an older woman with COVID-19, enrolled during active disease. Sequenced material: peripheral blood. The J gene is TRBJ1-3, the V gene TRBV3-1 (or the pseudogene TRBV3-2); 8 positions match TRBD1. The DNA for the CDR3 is TGTGCCAGCAGCCAAGGACAGGGGCCCGCGTCCATATATTTT. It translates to CASSQGQGPASIYF.